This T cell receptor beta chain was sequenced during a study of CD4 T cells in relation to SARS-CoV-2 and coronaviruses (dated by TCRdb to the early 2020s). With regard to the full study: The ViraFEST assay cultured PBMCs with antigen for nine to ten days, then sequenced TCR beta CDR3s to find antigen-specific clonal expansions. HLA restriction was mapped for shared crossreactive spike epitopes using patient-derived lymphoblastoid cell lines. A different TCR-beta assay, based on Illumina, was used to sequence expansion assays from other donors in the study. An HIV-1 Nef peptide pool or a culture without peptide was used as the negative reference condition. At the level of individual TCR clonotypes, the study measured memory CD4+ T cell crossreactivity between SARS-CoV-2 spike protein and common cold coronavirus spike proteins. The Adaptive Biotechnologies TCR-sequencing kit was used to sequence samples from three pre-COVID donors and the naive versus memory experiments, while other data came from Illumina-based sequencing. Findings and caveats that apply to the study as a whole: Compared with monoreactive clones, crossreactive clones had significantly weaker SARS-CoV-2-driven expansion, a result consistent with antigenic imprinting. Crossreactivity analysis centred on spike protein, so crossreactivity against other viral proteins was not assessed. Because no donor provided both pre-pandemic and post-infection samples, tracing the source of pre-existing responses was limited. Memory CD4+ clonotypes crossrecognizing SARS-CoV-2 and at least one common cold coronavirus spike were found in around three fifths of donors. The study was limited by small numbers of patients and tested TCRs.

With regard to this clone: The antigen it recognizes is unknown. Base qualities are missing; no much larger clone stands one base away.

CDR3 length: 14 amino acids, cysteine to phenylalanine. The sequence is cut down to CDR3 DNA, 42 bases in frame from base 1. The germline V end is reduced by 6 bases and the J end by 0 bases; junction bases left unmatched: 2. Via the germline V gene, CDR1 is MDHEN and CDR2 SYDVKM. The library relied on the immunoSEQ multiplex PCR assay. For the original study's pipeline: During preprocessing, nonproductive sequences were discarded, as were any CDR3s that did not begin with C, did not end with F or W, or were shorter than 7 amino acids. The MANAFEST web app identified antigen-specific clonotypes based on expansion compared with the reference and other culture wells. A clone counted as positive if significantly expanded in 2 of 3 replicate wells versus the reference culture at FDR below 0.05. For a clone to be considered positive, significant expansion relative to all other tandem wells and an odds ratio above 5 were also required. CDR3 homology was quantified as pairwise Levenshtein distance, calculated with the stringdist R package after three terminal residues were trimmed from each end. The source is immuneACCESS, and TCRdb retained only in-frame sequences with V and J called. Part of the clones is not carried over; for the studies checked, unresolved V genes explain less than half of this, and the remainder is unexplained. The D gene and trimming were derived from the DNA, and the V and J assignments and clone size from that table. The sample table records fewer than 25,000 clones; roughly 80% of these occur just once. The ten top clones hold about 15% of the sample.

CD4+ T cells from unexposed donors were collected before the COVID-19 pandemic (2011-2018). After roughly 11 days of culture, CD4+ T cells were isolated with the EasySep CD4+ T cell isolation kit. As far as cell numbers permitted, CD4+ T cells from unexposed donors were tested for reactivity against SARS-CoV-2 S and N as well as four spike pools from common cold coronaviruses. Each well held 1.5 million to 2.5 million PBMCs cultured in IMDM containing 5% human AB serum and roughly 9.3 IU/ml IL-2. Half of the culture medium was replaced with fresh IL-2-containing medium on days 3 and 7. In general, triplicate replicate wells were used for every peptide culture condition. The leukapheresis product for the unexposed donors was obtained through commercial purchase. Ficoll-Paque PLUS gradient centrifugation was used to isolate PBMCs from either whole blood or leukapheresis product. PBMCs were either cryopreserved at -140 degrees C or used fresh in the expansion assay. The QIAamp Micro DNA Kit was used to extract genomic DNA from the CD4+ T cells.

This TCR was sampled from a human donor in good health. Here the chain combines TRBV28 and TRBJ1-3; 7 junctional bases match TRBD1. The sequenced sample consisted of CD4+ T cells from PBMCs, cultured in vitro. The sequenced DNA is TGTGCCAGCAGGACAGGGACCTCTGGAAACACCATATATTTT. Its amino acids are CASRTGTSGNTIYF.